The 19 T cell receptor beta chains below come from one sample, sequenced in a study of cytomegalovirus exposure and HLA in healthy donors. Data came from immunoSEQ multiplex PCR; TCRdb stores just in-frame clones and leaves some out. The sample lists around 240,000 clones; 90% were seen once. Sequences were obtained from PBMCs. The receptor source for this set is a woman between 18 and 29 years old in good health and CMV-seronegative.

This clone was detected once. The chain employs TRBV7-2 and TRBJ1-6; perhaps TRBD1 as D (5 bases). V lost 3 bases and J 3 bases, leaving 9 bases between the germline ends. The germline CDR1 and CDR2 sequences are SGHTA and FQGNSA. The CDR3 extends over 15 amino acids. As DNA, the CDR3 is TGTGCCAGCAGCTTGTCGGGGGACTATAATTCACCCCTCCACTTT. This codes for CASSLSGDYNSPLHF.

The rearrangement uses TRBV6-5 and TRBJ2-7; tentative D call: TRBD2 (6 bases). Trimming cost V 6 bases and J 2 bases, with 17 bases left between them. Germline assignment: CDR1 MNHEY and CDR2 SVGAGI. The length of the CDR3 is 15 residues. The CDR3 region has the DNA TGTGCCAGCAGGCGTCGTGGAGGGGATCCCTACGAGCAGTACTTC. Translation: CASRRRGGDPYEQYF.

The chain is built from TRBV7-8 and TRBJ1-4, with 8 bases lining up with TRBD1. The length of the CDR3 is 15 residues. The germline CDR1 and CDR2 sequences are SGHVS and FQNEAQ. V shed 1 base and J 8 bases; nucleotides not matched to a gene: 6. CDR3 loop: CASSLVGQEGEKLFF. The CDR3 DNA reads TGTGCCAGCAGCTTAGTGGGACAGGAGGGGGAAAAACTGTTTTTT.

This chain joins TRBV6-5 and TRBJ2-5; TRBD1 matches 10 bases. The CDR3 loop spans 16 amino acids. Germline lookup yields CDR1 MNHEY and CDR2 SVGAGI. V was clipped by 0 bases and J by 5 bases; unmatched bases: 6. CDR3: CASSYSRDRGYETQYF. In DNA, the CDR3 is TGTGCCAGCAGTTACTCCCGGGACAGGGGATACGAGACCCAGTACTTC.

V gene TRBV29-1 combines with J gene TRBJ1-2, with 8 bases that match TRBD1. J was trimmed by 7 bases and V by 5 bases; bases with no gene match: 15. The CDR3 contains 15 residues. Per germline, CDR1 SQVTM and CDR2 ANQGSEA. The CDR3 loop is CSVIGGFGTGLGYTF. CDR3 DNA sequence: TGCAGCGTTATTGGGGGGTTCGGGACAGGCCTTGGCTACACCTTC.

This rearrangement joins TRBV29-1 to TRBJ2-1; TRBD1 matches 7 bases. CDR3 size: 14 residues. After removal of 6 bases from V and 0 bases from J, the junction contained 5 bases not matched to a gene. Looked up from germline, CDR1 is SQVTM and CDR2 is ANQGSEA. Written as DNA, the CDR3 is TGCAGCGTGACAGACAGGGTCTCCTACAATGAGCAGTTCTTC. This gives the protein CSVTDRVSYNEQFF.

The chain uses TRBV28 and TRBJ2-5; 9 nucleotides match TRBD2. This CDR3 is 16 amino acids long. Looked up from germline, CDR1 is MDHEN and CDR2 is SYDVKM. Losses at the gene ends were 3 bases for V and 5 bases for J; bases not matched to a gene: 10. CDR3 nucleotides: TGTGCCAGCAGTTTGGGACTAGCTCTGGGGCAGGAGACCCAGTACTTC. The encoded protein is CASSLGLALGQETQYF. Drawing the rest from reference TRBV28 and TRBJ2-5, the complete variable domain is DVKVTQSSRYLVKRTGEKVFLECVQDMDHENMFWYRQDPGLGLRLIYFSYDVKMKEKGDIPEGYSVSREKKERFSLILESASTNQTSMYLCASSLGLALGQETQYFGPGTRLLVL.

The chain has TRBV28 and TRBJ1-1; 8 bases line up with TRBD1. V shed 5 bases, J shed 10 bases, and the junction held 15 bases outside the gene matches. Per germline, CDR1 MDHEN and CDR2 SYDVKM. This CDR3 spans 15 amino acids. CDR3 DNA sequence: TGTGCCAGCAGTCCAGGCGCAGGGGGCTGGTTTGCAGCTTTCTTT. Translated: CASSPGAGGWFAAFF.

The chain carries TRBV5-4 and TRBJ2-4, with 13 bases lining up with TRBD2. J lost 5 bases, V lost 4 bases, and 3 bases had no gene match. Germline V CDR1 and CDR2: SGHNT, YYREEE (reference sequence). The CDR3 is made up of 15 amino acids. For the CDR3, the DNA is TGTGCCAGCAGCCTTACTAGCGGGGGGGAAAACATTCAGTACTTC. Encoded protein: CASSLTSGGENIQYF.

CDR3 nucleotide sequence: TGTGCCAGCAGCTTAGGACAGGTTGACGAGCAGTACGTC. This gives the protein CASSLGQVDEQYV. The chain employs TRBV7-9 and TRBJ2-7; weak D call: TRBD1 (6 bases). The CDR3 has 13 residues. Trimming took 1 base from V and 5 from J, leaving 9 bases between them. Germline CDR1 is SEHNR and CDR2 is FQNEAQ (reference sequence).

The CDR3 region has the DNA TGTGCCAGCAGTCCCCGGGGGGGGGCTGGGTGGAGCAATCAGCCCCAGCATTTT. Protein: CASSPRGGAGWSNQPQHF. V usage is TRBV27 and J usage is TRBJ1-5; tentatively, D is TRBD1 (6 bases). Germline assignment: CDR1 MNHEY and CDR2 SMNVEV (reference sequence). The V end was cut by 5 bases, the J end by 1 base, with 21 bases between. The CDR3 length is 18 residues.

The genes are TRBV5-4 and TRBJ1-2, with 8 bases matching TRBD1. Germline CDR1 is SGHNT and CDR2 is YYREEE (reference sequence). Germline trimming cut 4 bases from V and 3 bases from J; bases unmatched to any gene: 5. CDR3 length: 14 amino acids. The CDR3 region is CASSPATGDYGYTF. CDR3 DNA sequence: TGTGCCAGCAGCCCCGCGACAGGGGACTATGGCTACACCTTC.

The CDR3 spells CASSQERGFPSQPQHF. For the CDR3, the DNA is TGCGCCAGCAGCCAAGAAAGGGGCTTCCCCAGTCAGCCCCAGCATTTT. This chain connects TRBV4-1 to TRBJ1-5; tentative D call: TRBD1 (5 bases). This CDR3 is 16 amino acids long. Trimming left V 0 bases short and J 6 bases short, with 15 bases between. Looked up from germline, CDR1 is MGHRA and CDR2 is YSYEKL.

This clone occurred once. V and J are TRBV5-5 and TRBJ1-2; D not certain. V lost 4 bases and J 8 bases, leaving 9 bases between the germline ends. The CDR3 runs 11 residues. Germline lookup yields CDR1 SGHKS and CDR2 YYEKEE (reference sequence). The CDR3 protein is CASSLDGGYTF. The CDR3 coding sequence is TGTGCCAGCAGCCTAGATGGAGGCTACACCTTC.

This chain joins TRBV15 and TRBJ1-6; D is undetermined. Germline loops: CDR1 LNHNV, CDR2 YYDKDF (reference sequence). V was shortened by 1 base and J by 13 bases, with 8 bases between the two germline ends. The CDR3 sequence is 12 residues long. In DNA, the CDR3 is TGTGCCACCAGCAGAGTTGAGCCGCCCCTCCACTTT. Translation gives CATSRVEPPLHF.

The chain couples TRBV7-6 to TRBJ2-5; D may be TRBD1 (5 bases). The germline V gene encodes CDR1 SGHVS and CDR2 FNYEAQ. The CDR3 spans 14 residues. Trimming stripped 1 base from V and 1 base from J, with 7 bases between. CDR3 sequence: CASSLDDSQETQYF. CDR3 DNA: TGTGCCAGCAGCTTAGATGACAGCCAAGAGACCCAGTACTTC.

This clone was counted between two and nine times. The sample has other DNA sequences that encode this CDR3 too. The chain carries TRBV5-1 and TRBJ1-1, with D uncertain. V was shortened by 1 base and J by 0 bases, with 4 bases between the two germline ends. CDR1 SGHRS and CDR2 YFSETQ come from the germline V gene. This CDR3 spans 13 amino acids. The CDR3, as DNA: TGCGCCAGCAGCTTGACAGTGAACACTGAAGCTTTCTTT. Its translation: CASSLTVNTEAFF.

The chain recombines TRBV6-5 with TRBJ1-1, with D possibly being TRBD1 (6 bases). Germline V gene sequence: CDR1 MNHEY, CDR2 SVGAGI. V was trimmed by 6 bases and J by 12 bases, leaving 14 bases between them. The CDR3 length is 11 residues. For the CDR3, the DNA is TGTGCCAGCAGCGAGGGGGGGAATTCTTTCTTT. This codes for CASSEGGNSFF.

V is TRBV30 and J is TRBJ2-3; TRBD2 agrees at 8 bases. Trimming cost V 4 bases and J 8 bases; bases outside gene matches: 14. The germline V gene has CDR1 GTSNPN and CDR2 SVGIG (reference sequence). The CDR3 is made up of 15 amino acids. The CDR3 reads CAWTVRGGDRGTQYF. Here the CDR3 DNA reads TGTGCCTGGACAGTTCGGGGGGGCGATAGGGGTACGCAGTATTTT.